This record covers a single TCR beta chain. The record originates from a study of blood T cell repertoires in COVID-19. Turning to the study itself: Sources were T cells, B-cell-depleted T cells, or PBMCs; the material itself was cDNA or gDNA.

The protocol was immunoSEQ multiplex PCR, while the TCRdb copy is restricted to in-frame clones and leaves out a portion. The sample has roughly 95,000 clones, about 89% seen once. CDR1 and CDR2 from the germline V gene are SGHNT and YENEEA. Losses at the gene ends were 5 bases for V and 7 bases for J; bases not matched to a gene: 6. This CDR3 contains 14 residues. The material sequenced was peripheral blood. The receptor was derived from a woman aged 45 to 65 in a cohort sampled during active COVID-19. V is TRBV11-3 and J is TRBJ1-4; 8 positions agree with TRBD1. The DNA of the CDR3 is TGTGCCAGCAGCCGGGACAGGAGGAGTGAAAAACTGTTTTTT. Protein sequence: CASSRDRRSEKLFF.